This passage covers 30 T cell receptor beta chains from one sample sequenced in a study of cytomegalovirus exposure and HLA in healthy donors. PCR amplification relied on 60 Vbeta primers (plus 13 Jbeta primers). The repertoire was sequenced with immunoSEQ multiplex PCR; TCRdb's copy has only in-frame clones and lacks some. The table lists tens of thousands of clones, roughly three fifths of them singletons. What was sequenced was PBMCs. The source of these receptors is a woman in her twenties or thirties in good health and CMV-seronegative.

The V and J genes are TRBV19 and TRBJ2-1; D possibly corresponds to TRBD1 (6 bases). CDR3 length equals 11 residues. Per the germline V gene, CDR1 is LNHDA and CDR2 is SQIVND (reference sequence). Trimming cost V 6 bases and J 10 bases, with 10 bases left between them. The CDR3 sequence: CASSVRGEQFF. The CDR3 DNA reads TGTGCCAGTAGCGTGAGGGGGGAGCAGTTCTTC.

This clone showed up just a few times. The rearrangement links TRBV11-3 to TRBJ2-7; TRBD1 matches 9 bases. Per the germline V gene, CDR1 is SGHNT and CDR2 is YENEEA. V lost 5 bases, J lost 1 base, and 6 bases stayed unmatched. This CDR3 is 15 amino acids long. The CDR3 region has the DNA TGTGCCAGCAGCCCGGGACAGGGTGCTTCCTACGAGCAGTACTTC. Residues: CASSPGQGASYEQYF.

The chain joins TRBV25-1 to TRBJ1-1, with D possibly matching TRBD1 (6 bases). Germline lookup yields CDR1 MGHDK and CDR2 SYGVNS. Trimming shortened V by 7 bases and J by 4 bases, and 16 bases separated the two germline ends. This CDR3 has 14 residues. Here the CDR3 reads CASMSRGALTEAFF. CDR3 DNA sequence: TGTGCCAGCATGAGTCGGGGGGCACTCACTGAAGCTTTCTTT.

This clone was seen more than once but under ten times. The CDR3 region is CASSLDRGLNLGTQYF. DNA of the CDR3: TGCGCCAGCAGCTTGGACAGGGGGCTAAATCTTGGGACCCAGTACTTC. V usage is TRBV5-1 and J usage is TRBJ2-5, with TRBD1 matching over 9 bases. Germline lookup yields CDR1 SGHRS and CDR2 YFSETQ. With V trimmed by 0 bases and J by 7 bases, 10 bases remained unmatched. The CDR3 runs 16 residues.

V usage is TRBV7-3 and J usage is TRBJ1-1, with a possible D match to TRBD1 (6 bases). CDR3 size: 13 residues. Trimming shortened V by 4 bases and J by 6 bases, and 12 bases separated the two germline ends. Germline V CDR1 and CDR2: SGHTA, FQGTGA. The CDR3 region has the DNA TGTGCCAGCAGCTCTCAGACAGGCGCTGAAGCTTTCTTT. Translated, it gives CASSSQTGAEAFF.

This clone was seen only a few times. This chain connects TRBV2 to TRBJ1-1; 9 nucleotides line up with TRBD1. Germline trimming cut 7 bases from V and 1 base from J; bases unmatched to any gene: 4. The CDR3 extends over 14 amino acids. CDR1 SNHLY and CDR2 FYNNEI come from the germline V gene. CDR3 region: CASKRQGGNTEAFF. CDR3 nucleotide sequence: TGTGCCAGCAAGAGACAGGGGGGGAACACTGAAGCTTTCTTT.

In this sample, this clone turned up a few times. J is TRBJ2-7 and V is TRBV11-2, with unresolved D. V was shortened by 1 base and J by 0 bases, with 7 bases between the two germline ends. CDR1 SGHAT and CDR2 FQNNGV come from the germline V gene. The CDR3 is made up of 14 amino acids. CDR3 DNA: TGTGCCAGCAGCTTAGGGGCCTACTCCTACGAGCAGTACTTC. Translation gives CASSLGAYSYEQYF.

The rearrangement joins TRBV23-1 to TRBJ2-3; 8 nucleotides line up with TRBD1. TRBV23-1 is an ORF, and what it does is uncertain. Germline trimming cut 2 bases from V and 0 bases from J; bases unmatched to any gene: 10. The CDR3 extends over 18 amino acids. The CDR3 sequence: CASSQPDRGRDSTDTQYF. The CDR3 DNA reads TGCGCCAGCAGTCAACCAGACAGGGGTAGAGACAGCACAGATACGCAGTATTTT.

This chain links TRBV7-9 with TRBJ1-4, with TRBD1 matching over 9 bases. CDR3 length equals 14 residues. The germline CDR1 and CDR2 sequences are SEHNR and FQNEAQ (reference sequence). V was pared by 4 bases and J by 5 bases, with 2 bases of the junction left unmatched. The CDR3 loop is CASSYGQGNEKLFF. The DNA for the CDR3 is TGTGCCAGCAGCTACGGACAGGGGAATGAAAAACTGTTTTTT.

This clone was counted a single time. V gene TRBV5-6 combines with J gene TRBJ2-7; maybe TRBD2 (5 bases). Germline lookup yields CDR1 SGHDT and CDR2 YYEEEE. Between the trimmed V and J ends, which lost 1 base and 0 bases, there was a span of 14 bases. The CDR3 runs 16 residues. The CDR3 is CASSLSEGIFSYEQYF. In DNA form, the CDR3 reads TGTGCCAGCAGCTTGTCCGAGGGAATATTCTCCTACGAGCAGTACTTC.

Note on this clone: Distinct nucleotide sequences in the sample also encode this CDR3. The V gene is TRBV5-8, the J gene TRBJ1-1; 8 nucleotides line up with TRBD1. The CDR3 consists of 17 residues. The germline CDR1 and CDR2 sequences are SGHTS and YDEGEE. Trimming at V came to 4 bases and at J to 0 bases, leaving 11 bases not matched to a gene. CDR3 loop: CASSLTQGARVNTEAFF. The CDR3 DNA is TGTGCCAGCAGCCTTACCCAGGGGGCGCGGGTGAACACTGAAGCTTTCTTT. Together with reference TRBV5-8 and TRBJ1-1, the CDR3 gives the full variable domain: EAGVTQSPTHLIKTRGQQATLRCSPISGHTSVYWYQQALGLGLQFLLWYDEGEERNRGNFPPRFSGRQFPNYSSELNVNALELEDSALYLCASSLTQGARVNTEAFFGQGTRLTVV.

This sequence joins TRBV7-2 and TRBJ2-7, with a tentative D call TRBD2 (6 bases). Trimming removed 1 base at V and 4 bases at J, with 26 bases between. The CDR3 is made up of 19 amino acids. Germline CDR1 and CDR2: SGHTA and FQGNSA. CDR3 loop: CASSLEEGLYTLLPYEQYF. The CDR3, as DNA: TGTGCCAGCAGCTTAGAGGAGGGCCTGTATACCCTCCTCCCATACGAGCAGTACTTC. Complete variable domain (other parts from reference TRBV7-2 and TRBJ2-7): GAGVSQSPSNKVTEKGKDVELRCDPISGHTALYWYRQSLGQGLEFLIYFQGNSAPDKSGLPSDRFSAERTGGSVSTLTIQRTQQEDSAVYLCASSLEEGLYTLLPYEQYFGPGTRLTVT.

The chain carries TRBV13 and TRBJ1-3, with D unclear. Trimming stripped 8 bases from V and 8 bases from J, with 22 bases between. The CDR3 is 15 amino acids. Germline lookup yields CDR1 PRHDT and CDR2 FYEKMQ (reference sequence). CDR3 sequence reads: CASATAGPERHTIYF. Here the CDR3 DNA reads TGTGCCAGCGCTACCGCGGGTCCCGAAAGGCACACCATATATTTT.

The gene calls are TRBV7-2 and TRBJ1-6; tentatively, D is TRBD1 (5 bases). Trimming took 3 bases from V and 9 from J, leaving 9 bases between them. The CDR3 is 13 residues long. Per the germline V gene, CDR1 is SGHTA and CDR2 is FQGNSA. CDR3 amino acids: CASSFQGGSPLHF. DNA for the CDR3: TGTGCCAGCAGCTTTCAGGGCGGTTCACCCCTCCACTTT.

The chain joins TRBV29-1 to TRBJ1-2; D not certain. V dropped 3 bases and J dropped 8 bases, with 10 bases sitting between them. CDR3 size: 11 residues. Germline lookup yields CDR1 SQVTM and CDR2 ANQGSEA. This chain's CDR3 is CSVDPVGGYTF. Written as DNA, the CDR3 is TGCAGCGTTGACCCGGTCGGGGGCTACACCTTC.

The J gene is TRBJ2-2, the V gene TRBV10-1; D ambiguous. Looked up from germline, CDR1 is WNHNN and CDR2 is SYGVQD (reference sequence). The CDR3 loop spans 15 amino acids. The V gene lost 2 bases and the J gene lost 2 bases, with 9 bases spanning the gap. CDR3 protein: CASSEDNPNTGELFF. DNA for the CDR3: TGCGCCAGCAGTGAGGACAACCCTAACACCGGGGAGCTGTTTTTT.

The chain recombines TRBV7-9 with TRBJ1-1; D not certain. V gave up 1 base and J gave up 1 base, with 16 bases separating them. The CDR3 has 17 residues. CDR1 SEHNR and CDR2 FQNEAQ come from the germline V gene (reference sequence). CDR3 nucleotides: TGTGCCAGCAGCTTAGTGAGTGTGACGTCAGGGAACACTGAAGCTTTCTTT. Its translation is CASSLVSVTSGNTEAFF. Together with reference TRBV7-9 and TRBJ1-1, the CDR3 gives the full variable domain: DTGVSQNPRHKITKRGQNVTFRCDPISEHNRLYWYRQTLGQGPEFLTYFQNEAQLEKSRLLSDRFSAERPKGSFSTLEIQRTEQGDSAMYLCASSLVSVTSGNTEAFFGQGTRLTVV.

This chain links TRBV6-1 with TRBJ2-1, with TRBD2 identical over 8 bases. The CDR3 has 15 amino acids. Germline CDR1 reads MNHNS; CDR2 reads SASEGT. The ends lost 3 bases at V and 6 bases at J; junction bases unmatched: 7. In nucleotides, the CDR3 is TGTGCCAGCAGTGAGTCGCGGGGGGTGTTCAATGAGCAGTTCTTC. This encodes CASSESRGVFNEQFF.

The chain uses TRBV29-1 and TRBJ2-3, with TRBD2 identical over 7 bases. Germline V lookup: CDR1 SQVTM, CDR2 ANQGSEA. Losses at the gene ends were 7 bases for V and 0 bases for J; bases not matched to a gene: 7. CDR3 length equals 14 residues. The CDR3 sequence is CSASSGASTDTQYF. The CDR3 nucleotides are TGCAGCGCTTCTAGCGGAGCTAGCACAGATACGCAGTATTTT.

CDR3 sequence reads: CASSRTGTAQETQYF. The CDR3, as DNA: TGCGCCAGCAGCCGTACCGGGACAGCCCAAGAGACCCAGTACTTC. The chain joins TRBV5-1 to TRBJ2-5; 7 bases map to TRBD1. This CDR3 is built from 15 residues. V lost 4 bases and J lost 1; bases outside the gene matches: 7. Germline V gene lookup returns CDR1 SGHRS and CDR2 YFSETQ.

The chain recombines TRBV7-6 with TRBJ1-1, with D possibly matching TRBD1 (6 bases). The CDR3 sequence is 18 residues long. Germline CDR1 and CDR2: SGHVS and FNYEAQ. V lost 5 bases to trimming and J lost 4 bases, with 26 bases between them. As DNA, the CDR3 is TGTGCCAGCAGCCCCCCCGAAAGGGGGACCCTTTTGGGCACTGAAGCTTTCTTT. This encodes CASSPPERGTLLGTEAFF.

As to this clone: Relative to the germline gene, one junction end is altered; a read error may explain this. The chain employs TRBV4-3 and TRBJ1-1; 7 bases map to TRBD1. The CDR3 runs to 16 residues. From germline, CDR1 is LGHNA and CDR2 YSLEER. This CDR3 reads CASSLTDTGENTEAFF. The CDR3 nucleotides read TGCGCTAGCAGCCTGACCGACACAGGGGAGAACACTGAAGCTTTCTTT.

The V and J genes are TRBV10-1 and TRBJ2-3, with D possibly matching TRBD1 (5 bases). Germline lookup yields CDR1 WNHNN and CDR2 SYGVQD (reference sequence). The CDR3 totals 15 residues. Trimming shortened V by 4 bases and J by 6 bases, and 17 bases separated the two germline ends. CDR3 sequence reads: CASSVSRALVDTQYF. The CDR3, as DNA: TGCGCCAGCAGTGTATCCAGGGCCCTTGTGGATACGCAGTATTTT.

This chain links TRBV7-6 with TRBJ1-1; the D gene is possibly TRBD1 (6 bases). V lost 5 bases to trimming and J lost 5 bases, with 15 bases between them. Germline assignment: CDR1 SGHVS and CDR2 FNYEAQ. There are 14 residues in the CDR3. The CDR3 protein is CASSPGGAKTEAFF. CDR3 DNA: TGTGCCAGCAGCCCGGGGGGGGCCAAGACTGAAGCTTTCTTT.

The sample holds a few counts of this clone. The chain links TRBV19 to TRBJ2-5; D uncertain. The CDR3 runs 14 residues. The V end was cut by 3 bases, the J end by 4 bases, with 12 bases between. The germline CDR1 and CDR2 sequences are LNHDA and SQIVND (reference sequence). For the CDR3, the DNA is TGTGCCAGTAGTATGAAATCCCGAGGAGAGACCCAGTACTTC. Its translation: CASSMKSRGETQYF.

The V call is TRBV5-4, the J call TRBJ1-2; D is possibly TRBD1 (6 bases). The CDR3 runs to 16 residues. With 1 base removed from V and 5 bases from J, the gap between germline ends came to 18 bases. CDR1 and CDR2 from the germline V gene are SGHNT and YYREEE (reference sequence). The CDR3 spells CASSLSGQPNAYGYTF. The CDR3 bases are TGTGCCAGCAGCTTGTCAGGACAGCCAAACGCTTATGGCTACACCTTC.

The V and J genes are TRBV6-5 and TRBJ2-1; 10 bases fit TRBD1. Looked up from germline, CDR1 is MNHEY and CDR2 is SVGAGI. CDR3 size: 14 residues. Trimming took 5 bases from V and 6 from J; bases not matched to a gene: 4. The CDR3 protein is CASSPRTGGNEQFF. CDR3 bases: TGTGCCAGCAGTCCGCGGACAGGGGGCAATGAGCAGTTCTTC.

V and J are TRBV27 and TRBJ2-7, with a possible D match to TRBD2 (6 bases). V was trimmed by 5 bases and J by 3 bases, leaving 14 bases between them. This CDR3 has 14 amino acids. Germline loops: CDR1 MNHEY, CDR2 SMNVEV (reference sequence). CDR3 DNA sequence: TGTGCCAGCAGTGCGGGACCGGGCGGCTACGAGCAGTACTTC. Translating gives CASSAGPGGYEQYF.

This clone was seen a few times. V usage is TRBV6-5 and J usage is TRBJ2-1; 9 bases align to TRBD2. Trimming removed 2 bases from V and 7 bases from J; junction bases left unmatched: 9. This CDR3 has 16 amino acids. Germline CDR1 is MNHEY and CDR2 is SVGAGI. The DNA for the CDR3 is TGTGCCAGCAGTTACCATGTAGGGCGGGAGGGAAATGAGCAGTTCTTC. Protein: CASSYHVGREGNEQFF.

The chain joins TRBV9 to TRBJ2-3; 8 bases map to TRBD2. Per germline, CDR1 SGDLS and CDR2 YYNGEE. Trimming removed 6 bases from V and 2 bases from J; junction bases left unmatched: 11. CDR3 length equals 16 residues. The CDR3 DNA reads TGTGCCAGCACGCCGTTCGTAGCGGGAACCACAGATACGCAGTATTTT. Translation gives CASTPFVAGTTDTQYF.